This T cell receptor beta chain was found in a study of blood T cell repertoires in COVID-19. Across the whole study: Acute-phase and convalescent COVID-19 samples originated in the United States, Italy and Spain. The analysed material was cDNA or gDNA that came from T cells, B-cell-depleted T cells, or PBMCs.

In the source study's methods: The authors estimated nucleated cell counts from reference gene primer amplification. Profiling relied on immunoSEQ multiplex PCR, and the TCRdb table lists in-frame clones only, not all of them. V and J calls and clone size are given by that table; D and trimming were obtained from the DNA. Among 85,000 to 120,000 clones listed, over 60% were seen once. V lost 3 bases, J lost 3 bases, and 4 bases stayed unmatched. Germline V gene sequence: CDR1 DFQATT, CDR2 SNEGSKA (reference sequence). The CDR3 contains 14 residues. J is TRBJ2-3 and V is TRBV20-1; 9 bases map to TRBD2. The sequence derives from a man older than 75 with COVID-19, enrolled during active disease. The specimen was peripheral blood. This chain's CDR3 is CSASKREETDTQYF. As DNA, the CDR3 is TGCAGTGCTAGTAAGCGGGAGGAGACAGATACGCAGTATTTT.